This TCR beta chain was recorded in a study of blood T cell repertoires in COVID-19. The table came from immunoSEQ multiplex PCR; TCRdb's copy has only in-frame clones and leaves some out. Among over 150,000 clones listed, about 83% were seen once. Per the germline V gene, CDR1 is MNHEY and CDR2 is SMNVEV (reference sequence). V lost 4 bases and J lost 3, with 24 bases in between. CDR3 length: 18 residues. The rearrangement joins TRBV27 to TRBJ1-2; D perhaps matches TRBD1 (6 bases). The origin of this receptor is a woman between 70 and 85 years old with COVID-19, enrolled during active disease. What was sequenced was peripheral blood. In DNA, the CDR3 is TGTGCCAGCAGTTGGGGGGGCACAACCGGCCCTAAAGACTATGGCTACACCTTC. Its protein product is CASSWGGTTGPKDYGYTF.